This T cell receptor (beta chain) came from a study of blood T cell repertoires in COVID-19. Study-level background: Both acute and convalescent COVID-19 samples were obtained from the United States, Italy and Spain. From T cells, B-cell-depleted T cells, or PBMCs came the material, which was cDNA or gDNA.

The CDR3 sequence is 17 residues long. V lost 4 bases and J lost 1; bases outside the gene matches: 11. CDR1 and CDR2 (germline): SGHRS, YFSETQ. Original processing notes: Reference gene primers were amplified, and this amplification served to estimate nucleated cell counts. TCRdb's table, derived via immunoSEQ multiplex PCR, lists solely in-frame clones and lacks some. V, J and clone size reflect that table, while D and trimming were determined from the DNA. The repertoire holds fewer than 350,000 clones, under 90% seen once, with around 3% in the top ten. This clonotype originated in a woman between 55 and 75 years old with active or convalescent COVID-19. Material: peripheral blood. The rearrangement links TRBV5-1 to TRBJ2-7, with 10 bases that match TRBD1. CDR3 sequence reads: CASSLTGTGDSSYEQYF. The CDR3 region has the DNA TGCGCCAGCAGCCTGACCGGGACAGGGGATTCTTCCTACGAGCAGTACTTC.